One and the same sample provided the 19 T cell receptor beta chains below, sequenced in a study of T cells after yellow fever vaccination. Each CDR3 protein gets one entry after TCRdb re-called the 5' RACE reads with MiXCR. This sample has some 600,000 distinct CDR3 sequences, with roughly a sixth found just once. The material was PBMCs, obtained 5 days after the first yellow fever vaccination. The receptor source for this set is a man younger than 35 who received the YFV17D yellow fever vaccine.

J is TRBJ1-2 and V is TRBV19; the match to TRBD1 covers 7 bases. The ends lost 7 bases at V and 8 bases at J; junction bases unmatched: 4. The CDR3 has 11 amino acids. Germline-derived CDR1 and CDR2 are LNHDA and SQIVND (reference sequence). CDR3 in DNA: TGTGCCAGTATGTGGACAGGAGGCTACACCTTC. Its protein is CASMWTGGYTF.

Only a few counts were recorded for this clonotype. The J gene is TRBJ2-3, the V gene TRBV6-2 or TRBV6-3; TRBD1 matches at 8 bases. The V gene end was trimmed by 0 bases and the J gene end by 3 bases; junction bases not matched to a gene: 11. Germline CDR1 and CDR2: MNHEY and SVGEGT. The CDR3 loop spans 18 amino acids. Here the CDR3 DNA reads TGTGCCAGCAGTTACTCGATTTTCTCCGGACAGGGAACAGATACGCAGTATTTT. Translation gives CASSYSIFSGQGTDTQYF.

This clonotype came up a few times. The chain combines TRBV7-9 with TRBJ1-6; 7 nucleotides match TRBD1. Germline loops: CDR1 SEHNR, CDR2 FQNEAQ (reference sequence). J lost 9 bases, V lost 1 base, and 6 bases had no gene match. The CDR3 has 15 amino acids. In nucleotides, the CDR3 is TGTGCCAGCAGCTTAGAGGGCAGGGGGATTTCACCCCTCCACTTT. It translates to CASSLEGRGISPLHF.

The chain recombines TRBV5-1 with TRBJ2-4, with 9 bases aligning to TRBD1. CDR3 length equals 16 residues. Trimming removed 4 bases from V and 6 bases from J; junction bases left unmatched: 11. Germline values: CDR1 SGHRS, CDR2 YFSETQ. CDR3 loop: CASSPPGQGKVNIQYF. Written as DNA, the CDR3 is TGCGCCAGCAGCCCCCCTGGACAGGGGAAGGTAAACATTCAGTACTTC.

The sample holds one count of this clonotype. Germline is not matched at one junction end, which may reflect a read error. The chain couples TRBV20-1 to TRBJ2-1; either TRBD1 or TRBD2 may fit D (5 bases each). CDR3 length: 14 residues. The germline CDR1 and CDR2 sequences are DFQATT and SNEGSKA (reference sequence). The CDR3 bases are TGCAGTGCTCGAACCCGGGACGTCTACAGTGAGCAGTTCTTC. Amino acids: CSARTRDVYSEQFF.

This clonotype was detected a few times. The chain couples TRBV5-4 to TRBJ2-3, with 11 bases that match TRBD2. The CDR3 length is 16 residues. Looked up from germline, CDR1 is SGHNT and CDR2 is YYREEE (reference sequence). With V trimmed by 4 bases and J by 2 bases, 6 bases remained unmatched. The CDR3 DNA reads TGTGCCAGCAGCGTTAGCGGGGGGGCCACCACAGATACGCAGTATTTT. This translates into CASSVSGGATTDTQYF.

This chain connects TRBV30 to TRBJ2-6, with D uncertain. The germline CDR1 and CDR2 sequences are GTSNPN and SVGIG (reference sequence). This CDR3 contains 13 residues. The V gene lost 3 bases and the J gene lost 4 bases, with 7 bases spanning the gap. CDR3 amino acids: CAWSEAGANVLTF. The CDR3 bases are TGTGCCTGGAGCGAAGCAGGGGCCAACGTCCTGACTTTC.

In this sample, this clonotype turned up a few times. The rearrangement joins TRBV6-1 to TRBJ1-6; D uncertain. The V and J ends lost 5 bases and 7 bases respectively, with 15 bases between them. Germline V gene lookup returns CDR1 MNHNS and CDR2 SASEGT. This CDR3 spans 15 amino acids. CDR3 residues: CASSREGPRNSPLHF. CDR3 sequence (DNA): TGTGCCAGCAGTAGAGAAGGGCCGCGGAATTCACCCCTCCACTTT.

The chain uses TRBV7-9 and TRBJ1-4; D remains unclear. The CDR3 covers 16 residues. With 2 bases removed from V and 8 bases from J, the gap between germline ends came to 18 bases. CDR1 and CDR2 from the germline V gene are SEHNR and FQNEAQ (reference sequence). The DNA for the CDR3 is TGTGCCAGCAGCTTAATCGGAGGCGGTTTCGGCGAAAAACTGTTTTTT. Residues: CASSLIGGGFGEKLFF.

This chain uses TRBV6-1 with TRBJ2-7; 7 bases align to TRBD1. The CDR3 runs to 12 residues. Losses at the gene ends were 8 bases for V and 1 base for J; bases not matched to a gene: 2. CDR1 is MNHNS, CDR2 SASEGT, per germline. The CDR3 DNA reads as TGTGCCAGCGGACAGGCATCCTACGAGCAGTACGTC. This gives the protein CASGQASYEQYV.

The genes are TRBV20-1 and TRBJ2-3; 11 bases fit TRBD2. The germline gives CDR1 DFQATT, CDR2 SNEGSKA (reference sequence). The V and J ends lost 0 bases and 2 bases, in that order; junction bases with no gene match: 10. CDR3 length: 18 amino acids. DNA of the CDR3: TGCAGTGCTAGAGATTCGGGGCCTAGCGGGGGGATCACAGATACGCAGTATTTT. Translated: CSARDSGPSGGITDTQYF.

The chain joins TRBV27 to TRBJ1-4; D is unclear. With 10 bases removed from V and 0 bases from J, the gap between germline ends came to 12 bases. Germline assignment: CDR1 MNHEY and CDR2 SMNVEV (reference sequence). The CDR3 length is 14 residues. The CDR3 is CATRRASTNEKLFF. The CDR3, as DNA: TGTGCCACCAGGCGGGCCTCAACTAATGAAAAACTGTTTTTT.

The chain combines TRBV28 with TRBJ2-7; maybe TRBD1 (5 bases). With 3 bases removed from V and 7 bases from J, the gap between germline ends came to 10 bases. The CDR3 extends over 12 amino acids. The germline V gene encodes CDR1 MDHEN and CDR2 SYDVKM. The CDR3 DNA is TGTGCCAGCAGTTTGTACAGGAGAGAGCAGTACTTC. It translates to CASSLYRREQYF.

This clonotype was recorded once. V usage is TRBV19 and J usage is TRBJ2-5; maybe TRBD2 (6 bases). The CDR3 covers 14 residues. Germline CDR1 LNHDA, CDR2 SQIVND (reference sequence). The germline V and J ends were trimmed by 4 bases and 5 bases, with 14 bases remaining between them. The CDR3 sequence is CASSRGLGMETQYF. CDR3 DNA sequence: TGTGCCAGTAGTAGGGGACTGGGGATGGAGACCCAGTACTTC.

The V gene is TRBV27, the J gene TRBJ2-1, with a weak D call TRBD2 (5 bases). The CDR3 loop spans 13 amino acids. The V and J ends lost 2 bases and 9 bases respectively, with 11 bases between them. Per germline, CDR1 MNHEY and CDR2 SMNVEV (reference sequence). The CDR3: CASSLIRGSEQFF. CDR3 nucleotide sequence: TGTGCCAGCAGTTTAATTCGGGGAAGTGAGCAGTTCTTC.

The CDR3 spells CASSRGSGYTEAFF. The CDR3 nucleotides read TGTGCCAGCAGTCGAGGGTCGGGGTACACTGAAGCTTTCTTT. The rearrangement uses TRBV27 and TRBJ1-1; D remains ambiguous. With 5 bases removed from V and 3 bases from J, the gap between germline ends came to 13 bases. CDR1 MNHEY and CDR2 SMNVEV come from the germline V gene (reference sequence). The CDR3 runs 14 residues.

This clonotype was observed a handful of times. The CDR3 loop reads CASSLSTGGYGYTF. The CDR3 DNA reads TGTGCCAGCAGCCTATCAACAGGGGGTTATGGCTACACCTTC. V is TRBV7-9 and J is TRBJ1-2; TRBD1 matches 8 bases. CDR1 and CDR2 (germline): SEHNR, FQNEAQ (reference sequence). Trimming cost V 5 bases and J 5 bases; bases outside gene matches: 7. CDR3 length equals 14 residues.

In its sample, this clonotype was seen a few times. The chain combines TRBV29-1 with TRBJ2-3, with 12 bases aligning to TRBD1. The CDR3 covers 15 residues. Germline assignment: CDR1 SQVTM and CDR2 ANQGSEA. Trimming removed 4 bases from V and 6 bases from J; junction bases left unmatched: 8. In DNA, the CDR3 is TGCAGCGTTGCCTTCGGGACAGGGGGCCCGGATACGCAGTATTTT. This codes for CSVAFGTGGPDTQYF.

This clonotype showed up just a few times. V gene TRBV5-1 combines with J gene TRBJ2-1; a weak D match, TRBD1 (6 bases). The germline V and J ends were trimmed by 1 base and 1 base, with 12 bases remaining between them. The germline gives CDR1 SGHRS, CDR2 YFSETQ. The CDR3 covers 16 residues. CDR3 loop: CASSLSVGQSYNEQFF. CDR3 DNA: TGCGCCAGCAGCTTGAGCGTGGGACAATCCTACAATGAGCAGTTCTTC.